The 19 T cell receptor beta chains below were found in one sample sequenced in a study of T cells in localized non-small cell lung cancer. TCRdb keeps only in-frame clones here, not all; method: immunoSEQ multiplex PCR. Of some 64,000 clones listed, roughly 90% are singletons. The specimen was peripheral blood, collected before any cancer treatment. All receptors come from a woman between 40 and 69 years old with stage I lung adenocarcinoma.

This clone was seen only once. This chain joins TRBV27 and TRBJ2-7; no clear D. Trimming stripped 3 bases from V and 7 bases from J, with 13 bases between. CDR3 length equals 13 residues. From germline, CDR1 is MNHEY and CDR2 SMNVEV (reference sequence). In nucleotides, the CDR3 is TGTGCCAGCAGTTTGCGGATCCCTCAGGAGCAGTACTTC. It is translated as CASSLRIPQEQYF.

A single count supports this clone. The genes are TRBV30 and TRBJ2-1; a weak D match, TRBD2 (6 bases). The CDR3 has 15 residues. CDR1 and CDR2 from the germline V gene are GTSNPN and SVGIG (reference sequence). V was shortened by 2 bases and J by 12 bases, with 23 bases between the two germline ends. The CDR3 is CAWSLTRVRLRWQFF. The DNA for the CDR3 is TGTGCCTGGAGTCTGACTAGGGTCCGCTTGAGATGGCAGTTCTTC. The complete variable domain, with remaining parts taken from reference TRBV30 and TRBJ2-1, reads SQTIHQWPATLVQPVGSPLSLECTVEGTSNPNLYWYRQAAGRGLQLLFYSVGIGQISSEVPQNLSASRPQDRQFILSSKKLLLSDSGFYLCAWSLTRVRLRWQFFGPGTRLTVL.

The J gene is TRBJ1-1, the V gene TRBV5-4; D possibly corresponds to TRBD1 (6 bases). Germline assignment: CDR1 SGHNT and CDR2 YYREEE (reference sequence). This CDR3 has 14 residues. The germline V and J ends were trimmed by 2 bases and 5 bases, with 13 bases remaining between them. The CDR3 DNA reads TGTGCCAGCAGCTTCTCCGGGGGGGCGACTGAAGCTTTCTTT. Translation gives CASSFSGGATEAFF.

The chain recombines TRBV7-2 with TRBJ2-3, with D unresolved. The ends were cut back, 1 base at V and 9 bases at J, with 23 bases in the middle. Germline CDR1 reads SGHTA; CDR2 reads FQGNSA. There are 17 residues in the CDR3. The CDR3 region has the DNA TGTGCCAGCAGCTTAGGAATCGGTATTACTAAGGATGAAACGCAGTATTTT. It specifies CASSLGIGITKDETQYF.

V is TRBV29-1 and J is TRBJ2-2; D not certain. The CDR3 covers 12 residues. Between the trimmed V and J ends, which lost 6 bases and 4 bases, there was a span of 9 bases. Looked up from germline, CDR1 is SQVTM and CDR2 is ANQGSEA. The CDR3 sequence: CSVELPTGELFF. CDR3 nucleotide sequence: TGCAGCGTAGAACTCCCCACCGGGGAGCTGTTTTTT.

The CDR3, as DNA: TGCGCCAGCAGCTTGGAGGCAGCTCTAGCCAAAAACATTCAGTACTTC. As protein: CASSLEAALAKNIQYF. The J gene is TRBJ2-4, the V gene TRBV5-1; D unresolved. This CDR3 is 16 amino acids long. Trimming stripped 0 bases from V and 0 bases from J, with 10 bases between. The germline CDR1 and CDR2 sequences are SGHRS and YFSETQ.

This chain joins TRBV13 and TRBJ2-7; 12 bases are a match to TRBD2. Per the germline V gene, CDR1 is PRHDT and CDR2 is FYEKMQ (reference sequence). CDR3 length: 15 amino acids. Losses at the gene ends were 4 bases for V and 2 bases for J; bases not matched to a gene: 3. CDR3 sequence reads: CASSSGLAGPYEQYF. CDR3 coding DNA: TGTGCCAGCAGCTCAGGACTAGCGGGGCCCTACGAGCAGTACTTC.

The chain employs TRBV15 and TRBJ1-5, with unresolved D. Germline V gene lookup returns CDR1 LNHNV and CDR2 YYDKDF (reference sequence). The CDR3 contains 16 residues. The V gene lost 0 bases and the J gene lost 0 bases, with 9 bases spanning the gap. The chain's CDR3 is CATSRDVAYSNQPQHF. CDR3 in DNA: TGTGCCACCAGCAGAGATGTCGCATATAGCAATCAGCCCCAGCATTTT. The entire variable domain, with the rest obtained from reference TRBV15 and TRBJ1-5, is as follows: DAMVIQNPRYQVTQFGKPVTLSCSQTLNHNVMYWYQQKSSQAPKLLFHYYDKDFNNEADTPDNFQSRRPNTSFCFLDIRSPGLGDTAMYLCATSRDVAYSNQPQHFGDGTRLSIL.

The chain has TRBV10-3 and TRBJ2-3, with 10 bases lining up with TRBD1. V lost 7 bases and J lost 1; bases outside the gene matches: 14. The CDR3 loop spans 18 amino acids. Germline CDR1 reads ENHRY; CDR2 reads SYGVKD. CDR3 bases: TGTGCCATCACCGGTAGCGGGACAGGGGAACGGGGCACAGATACGCAGTATTTT. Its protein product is CAITGSGTGERGTDTQYF.

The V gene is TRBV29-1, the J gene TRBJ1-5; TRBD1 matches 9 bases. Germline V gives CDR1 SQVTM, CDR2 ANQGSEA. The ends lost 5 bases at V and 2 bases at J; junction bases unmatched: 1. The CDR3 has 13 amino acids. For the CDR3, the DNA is TGCAGCGTTCGGACAGGGGGCAATCAGCCCCAGCATTTT. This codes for CSVRTGGNQPQHF.

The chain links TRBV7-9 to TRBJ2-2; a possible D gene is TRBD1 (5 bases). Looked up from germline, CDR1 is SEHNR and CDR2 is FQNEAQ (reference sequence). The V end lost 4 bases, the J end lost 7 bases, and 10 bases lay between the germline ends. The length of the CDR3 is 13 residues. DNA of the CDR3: TGTGCCAGCAGCTCTGACAGCAGCGGGGAGCTGTTTTTT. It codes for CASSSDSSGELFF. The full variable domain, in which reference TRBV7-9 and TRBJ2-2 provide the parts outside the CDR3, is DTGVSQNPRHKITKRGQNVTFRCDPISEHNRLYWYRQTLGQGPEFLTYFQNEAQLEKSRLLSDRFSAERPKGSFSTLEIQRTEQGDSAMYLCASSSDSSGELFFGEGSRLTVL.

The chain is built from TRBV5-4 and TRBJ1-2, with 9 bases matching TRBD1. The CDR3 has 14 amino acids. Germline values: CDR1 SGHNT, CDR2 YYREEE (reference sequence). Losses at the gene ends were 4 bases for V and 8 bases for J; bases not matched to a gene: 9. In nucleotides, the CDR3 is TGTGCCAGCAGCGCGTTAAGACAGGGGGAAGGCTACACCTTC. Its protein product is CASSALRQGEGYTF.

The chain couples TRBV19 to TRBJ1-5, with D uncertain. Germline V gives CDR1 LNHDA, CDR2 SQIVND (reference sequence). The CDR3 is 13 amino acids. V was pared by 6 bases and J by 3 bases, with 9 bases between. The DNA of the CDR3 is TGTGCCAGTAGCAAGACGGCCAATCAGCCCCAGCATTTT. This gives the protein CASSKTANQPQHF.

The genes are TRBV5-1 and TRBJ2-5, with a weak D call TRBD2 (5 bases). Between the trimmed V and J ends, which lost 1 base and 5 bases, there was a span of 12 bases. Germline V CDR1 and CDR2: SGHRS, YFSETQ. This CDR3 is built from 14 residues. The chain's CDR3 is CASSLKGGAETQYF. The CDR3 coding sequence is TGCGCCAGCAGCTTGAAAGGAGGAGCGGAGACCCAGTACTTC.

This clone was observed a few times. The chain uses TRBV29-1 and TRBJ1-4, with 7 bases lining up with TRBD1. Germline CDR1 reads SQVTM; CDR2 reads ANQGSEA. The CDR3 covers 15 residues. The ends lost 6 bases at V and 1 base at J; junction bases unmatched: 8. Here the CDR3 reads CSVGGDRVTNEKLFF. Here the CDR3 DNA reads TGCAGCGTGGGAGGTGACAGGGTAACTAATGAAAAACTGTTTTTT.

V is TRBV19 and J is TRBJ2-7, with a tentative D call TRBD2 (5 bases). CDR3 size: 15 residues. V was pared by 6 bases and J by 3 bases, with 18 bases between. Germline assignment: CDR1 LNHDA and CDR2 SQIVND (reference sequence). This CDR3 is CASRSLRGPHYEQYF. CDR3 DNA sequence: TGTGCCAGTAGGTCGCTACGGGGTCCCCACTACGAGCAGTACTTC.

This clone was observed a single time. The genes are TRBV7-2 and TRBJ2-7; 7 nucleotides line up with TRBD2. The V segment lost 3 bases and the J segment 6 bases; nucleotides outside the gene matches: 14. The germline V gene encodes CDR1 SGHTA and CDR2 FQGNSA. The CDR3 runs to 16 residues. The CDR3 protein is CASSLGVGGGRGEQYF. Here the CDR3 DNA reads TGTGCCAGCAGCTTGGGGGTCGGCGGGGGACGTGGCGAGCAGTACTTC.

The CDR3 DNA sequence: TGTGCCAGCAGCTTAGTAATAGGGGATCTTCCCTATGGCTACACCTTC. Translating gives CASSLVIGDLPYGYTF. The chain has TRBV11-2 and TRBJ1-2, with D maybe TRBD1 (5 bases). V gave up 1 base and J gave up 4 bases, with 16 bases separating them. Germline values: CDR1 SGHAT, CDR2 FQNNGV. This CDR3 is 16 amino acids long.

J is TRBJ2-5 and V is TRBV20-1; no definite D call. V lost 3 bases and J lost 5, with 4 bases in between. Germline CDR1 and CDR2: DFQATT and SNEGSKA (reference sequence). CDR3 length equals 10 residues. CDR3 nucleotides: TGCAGTGCTAGTAAGGAGACCCAGTACTTC. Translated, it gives CSASKETQYF.